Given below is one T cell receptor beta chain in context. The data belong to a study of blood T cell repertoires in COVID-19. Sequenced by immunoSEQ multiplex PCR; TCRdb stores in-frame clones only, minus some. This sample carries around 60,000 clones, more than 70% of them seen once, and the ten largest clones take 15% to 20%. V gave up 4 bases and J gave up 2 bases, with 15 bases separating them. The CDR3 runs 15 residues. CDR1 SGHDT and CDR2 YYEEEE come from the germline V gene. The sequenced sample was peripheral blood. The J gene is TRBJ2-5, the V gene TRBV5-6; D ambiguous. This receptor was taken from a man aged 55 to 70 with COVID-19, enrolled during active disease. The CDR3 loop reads CASSPKILLQETQYF. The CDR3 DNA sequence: TGTGCCAGCAGCCCCAAGATCCTGCTACAAGAGACCCAGTACTTC.